Below, 24 T cell receptor beta chains from the same sample are listed, as sequenced in a study of blood T cell repertoires in COVID-19. TCRdb's table, derived via immunoSEQ multiplex PCR, lists solely in-frame clones and lacks some. The table lists 170,000 or so clones, around 87% of them singletons, with 6.5% to 8% in the top ten. The specimen sequenced was PBMCs or T cells enriched from blood (not recorded which). Source of these receptors: a woman between 50 and 59 years old who had recovered from COVID-19.

The rearrangement uses TRBV7-6 and TRBJ1-4; D is unresolved. CDR1 and CDR2 from the germline V gene are SGHVS and FNYEAQ. V lost 0 bases to trimming and J lost 6 bases, with 11 bases between them. This CDR3 region has 15 residues. CDR3 in amino acids: CASSLAGQADEKLFF. The CDR3 nucleotides are TGTGCCAGCAGCTTAGCTGGGCAGGCCGATGAAAAACTGTTTTTT.

The J gene is TRBJ2-7, the V gene TRBV15; D is perhaps TRBD1 (7 bases). CDR1 and CDR2 from the germline V gene are LNHNV and YYDKDF (reference sequence). This CDR3 spans 16 amino acids. Trimming pared 0 bases from V and 9 bases from J, leaving 21 bases between. The CDR3 reads CATSREKQGPHGGQYF. CDR3 nucleotides: TGTGCCACCAGCAGAGAGAAACAGGGGCCACACGGGGGGCAGTACTTC.

The rearrangement joins TRBV5-4 to TRBJ2-3; 15 nucleotides line up with TRBD2. CDR1 and CDR2 (germline): SGHNT, YYREEE (reference sequence). V lost 5 bases, J lost 3 bases, and 7 bases stayed unmatched. The CDR3 is 17 amino acids. CDR3 sequence: CASSFPGLAGGTDTQYF. The CDR3 DNA is TGTGCCAGCAGTTTCCCGGGACTAGCGGGGGGTACAGATACGCAGTATTTT. Looking up the rest from reference TRBV5-4 and TRBJ2-3 gives the full variable domain: ETGVTQSPTHLIKTRGQQVTLRCSSQSGHNTVSWYQQALGQGPQFIFQYYREEENGRGNFPPRFSGLQFPNYSSELNVNALELDDSALYLCASSFPGLAGGTDTQYFGPGTRLTVL.

V usage is TRBV3-1 (or the pseudogene TRBV3-2) and J usage is TRBJ2-3; D is unresolved. The germline V and J ends were trimmed by 1 base and 0 bases, with 8 bases remaining between them. This CDR3 has 15 residues. The germline V gene encodes CDR1 LGHDT and CDR2 YNNKEL (reference sequence). This CDR3 is CASSQAGSSTDTQYF. DNA for the CDR3: TGTGCCAGCAGCCAAGCAGGTTCTAGCACAGATACGCAGTATTTT.

This clone appeared a single time. The J gene is TRBJ2-5, the V gene TRBV19; TRBD2 matches at 10 bases. From germline, CDR1 is LNHDA and CDR2 SQIVND (reference sequence). CDR3 length: 14 amino acids. Unmatched junction bases numbered 7, after V lost 7 bases and J lost 5 bases. This CDR3 is CASNPGLATETQYF. Here the CDR3 DNA reads TGTGCCAGTAACCCGGGACTAGCGACGGAGACCCAGTACTTC.

CDR3 nucleotides: TGCGCCAGCAGTGCGGGAGATACGCAGTATTTT. It codes for CASSAGDTQYF. This chain connects TRBV5-1 to TRBJ2-3, with D perhaps matching TRBD2 (5 bases). This CDR3 is 11 amino acids long. Trimming left V 5 bases short and J 5 bases short, with 6 bases between. Germline V CDR1 and CDR2: SGHRS, YFSETQ.

V is TRBV19 and J is TRBJ1-2, with TRBD1 matching over 10 bases. With 2 bases clipped from V and 5 bases from J, the junction kept 5 bases outside the gene matches. In germline, CDR1 is LNHDA, CDR2 SQIVND (reference sequence). The CDR3 runs 15 residues. For the CDR3, the DNA is TGTGCCAGTAGTATAAGACAGGGGGCGGAGTATGGCTACACCTTC. Protein: CASSIRQGAEYGYTF.

The J gene is TRBJ2-1, the V gene TRBV5-4, with 10 bases identical to TRBD1. Germline CDR1 SGHNT, CDR2 YYREEE (reference sequence). V gave up 4 bases and J gave up 5 bases; unmatched junction bases: 6. The CDR3 length is 15 residues. This CDR3 reads CASSHRDRGNNEQFF. The CDR3 DNA sequence: TGTGCCAGCAGCCACCGGGACAGGGGAAACAATGAGCAGTTCTTC.

The V gene is TRBV7-2, the J gene TRBJ1-2; D not certain. This CDR3 is 14 amino acids long. Germline V gene data show CDR1 as SGHTA and CDR2 as FQGNSA. V lost 1 base, J lost 8 bases, and 14 bases lay in between. CDR3 nucleotide sequence: TGTGCCAGCAGCTTAGTTAACACCCCCTCGGGCTACACCTTC. Protein: CASSLVNTPSGYTF.

V usage is TRBV14 and J usage is TRBJ2-3, with 12 bases lining up with TRBD2. This CDR3 has 18 amino acids. The V gene end was trimmed by 1 base and the J gene end by 3 bases; junction bases not matched to a gene: 8. The germline V gene has CDR1 SGHDN and CDR2 FVKESK. CDR3 protein: CASSQGSLAGGRTDTQYF. The CDR3 bases are TGTGCCAGCAGCCAAGGGTCACTAGCGGGGGGCCGAACAGATACGCAGTATTTT.

CDR3 nucleotides: TGTGCCAGCAGCGCCGTCGGGAGAGATAATTCACCCCTCCACTTT. Translation: CASSAVGRDNSPLHF. The chain uses TRBV7-9 and TRBJ1-6, with D hard to call. Between the trimmed V and J ends, which lost 5 bases and 5 bases, there was a span of 13 bases. This CDR3 comprises 15 residues. Germline V lookup: CDR1 SEHNR, CDR2 FQNEAQ (reference sequence).

This chain links TRBV6-6 with TRBJ1-2; D gene uncertain. Trimming pared 6 bases from V and 3 bases from J, leaving 11 bases between. CDR3 length: 13 amino acids. Germline values: CDR1 MNHNY, CDR2 SVGAGI (reference sequence). CDR3 sequence (DNA): TGTGCCAGCAGCCTGGGCACCTACTATGGCTACACCTTC. Translating gives CASSLGTYYGYTF.

V and J are TRBV12-5 and TRBJ2-3; 10 bases are a match to TRBD2. Trimming removed 4 bases from V and 1 base from J; junction bases left unmatched: 11. Germline CDR1 LGHNT, CDR2 FRNRAP. The CDR3 covers 18 residues. CDR3 protein: CASGSVSGGAVGTDTQYF. The CDR3 DNA follows: TGTGCTAGTGGTTCCGTGAGCGGGGGGGCCGTTGGCACAGATACGCAGTATTTT.

This clone was detected once. The chain uses TRBV7-2 and TRBJ1-2; D is ambiguous. V shed 3 bases and J shed 3 bases, with 11 bases lying between them. Germline V gene lookup returns CDR1 SGHTA and CDR2 FQGNSA. The CDR3 totals 14 residues. The chain's CDR3 is CASSLRRTYYGYTF. CDR3 nucleotide sequence: TGTGCCAGCAGCTTGAGACGGACTTACTATGGCTACACCTTC.

This chain connects TRBV9 to TRBJ1-3; TRBD1 matches at 8 bases. V was pared by 6 bases and J by 3 bases, with 14 bases of the junction left unmatched. The length of the CDR3 is 17 residues. Germline-derived CDR1 and CDR2 are SGDLS and YYNGEE. CDR3 nucleotide sequence: TGTGCCAGCACGAGGGGGACCGGGACAGGAGTTGGAAACACCATATATTTT. Translation gives CASTRGTGTGVGNTIYF.

V and J are TRBV12-5 and TRBJ1-1; 7 positions agree with TRBD1. J was trimmed by 6 bases and V by 2 bases; bases with no gene match: 18. The CDR3 totals 18 residues. From germline, CDR1 is LGHNT and CDR2 FRNRAP. CDR3 in amino acids: CASGLSSLIDREIAEAFF. The CDR3 DNA reads as TGTGCTAGTGGTTTGTCCTCGTTAATCGACAGGGAGATCGCTGAAGCTTTCTTT.

The V gene is TRBV5-6, the J gene TRBJ1-1, with D possibly being TRBD1 (5 bases). Between the trimmed V and J ends, which lost 2 bases and 4 bases, there was a span of 15 bases. CDR3 size: 15 residues. The germline V gene encodes CDR1 SGHDT and CDR2 YYEEEE. For the CDR3, the DNA is TGTGCCAGCAGCTTAGGGCCCCGGAGGGGCACTGAAGCTTTCTTT. Amino acids: CASSLGPRRGTEAFF.

V gene TRBV11-3 combines with J gene TRBJ2-7; no clear D gene. The CDR3 loop spans 15 amino acids. Germline V gives CDR1 SGHNT, CDR2 YENEEA. The ends were cut back, 1 base at V and 0 bases at J, with 10 bases in the middle. CDR3 DNA sequence: TGTGCCAGCAGCTTAGGAACAGCATCCTCCTACGAGCAGTACTTC. Translation: CASSLGTASSYEQYF.

The gene calls are TRBV7-3 and TRBJ1-1; D perhaps matches TRBD1 (5 bases). Germline CDR1 is SGHTA and CDR2 is FQGTGA. V shed 0 bases and J shed 7 bases, with 9 bases lying between them. This CDR3 has 13 amino acids. CDR3 sequence (DNA): TGTGCCAGCAGCTTAACAGGGGAGGTTGAAGCTTTCTTT. Translation: CASSLTGEVEAFF.

The gene calls are TRBV19 and TRBJ2-7; 13 bases map to TRBD2. The CDR3 covers 14 residues. With V trimmed by 10 bases and J by 6 bases, 9 bases remained unmatched. The germline V gene has CDR1 LNHDA and CDR2 SQIVND (reference sequence). The CDR3 bases are TGTGCCACTCAACTAGCGGGGGGGCTATCCGAGCAGTACTTC. Amino acids: CATQLAGGLSEQYF.

The chain employs TRBV7-9 and TRBJ2-1; D is uncertain. Germline V lookup: CDR1 SEHNR, CDR2 FQNEAQ (reference sequence). The CDR3 is 16 amino acids. V was pared by 3 bases and J by 6 bases, with 18 bases between. The CDR3 coding sequence is TGTGCCAGCAGCTTGTTCTCCCCAGGTATTAGCAATGAGCAGTTCTTC. It encodes CASSLFSPGISNEQFF.

DNA for the CDR3: TGTGCCAGCAGTCCCCTTTACGAGCAGTACTTC. Protein sequence: CASSPLYEQYF. V usage is TRBV25-1 and J usage is TRBJ2-7; D not resolved. Germline CDR1 MGHDK, CDR2 SYGVNS. This CDR3 has 11 amino acids. Trimming removed 5 bases from V and 4 bases from J, with 6 bases in between.

This chain connects TRBV18 to TRBJ2-1, with 10 bases that match TRBD1. V shed 0 bases, J shed 8 bases, and the junction held 1 base outside the gene matches. This CDR3 is built from 14 residues. Germline V CDR1 and CDR2: KGHSH, LQKENI. As DNA, the CDR3 is TGTGCCAGCTCACCACCCGGGACAGGGGATGAGCAGTTCTTC. Translation: CASSPPGTGDEQFF. Based on the CDR3 plus reference TRBV18 and TRBJ2-1, the full variable domain is NAGVMQNPRHLVRRRGQEARLRCSPMKGHSHVYWYRQLPEEGLKFMVYLQKENIIDESGMPKERFSAEFPKEGPSILRIQQVVRGDSAAYFCASSPPGTGDEQFFGPGTRLTVL.

The J gene is TRBJ1-5, the V gene TRBV24-1; D call uncertain. Germline CDR1 is KGHDR and CDR2 is SFDVKD. The CDR3 has 14 residues. The V end lost 10 bases, the J end lost 1 base, and 13 bases lay between the germline ends. CDR3 protein: CATQSDGSNQPQHF. In DNA form, the CDR3 reads TGTGCCACTCAGAGCGACGGGAGCAATCAGCCCCAGCATTTT.